The 10 T cell receptor beta chains below were found in one sample sequenced in a study of response to subunit inactivated influenza vaccine. TCRdb re-called the RT-PCR reads with MiXCR, one entry per CDR3 protein. This sample has under 500,000 distinct CDR3 sequences; over 9.5% occur once, and the top ten carry approximately 12%. The input for sequencing was PBMCs from blood, taken roughly 46 days after vaccination. These receptors originate from a man over 45 who received an inactivated influenza vaccine.

This clonotype occurred a few times. CDR3 bases: TGTGCCAGCAATGCGGGAGGGCCGACAGATACGCAGTATTTT. This sequence encodes CASNAGGPTDTQYF. The chain joins TRBV2 to TRBJ2-3; 9 nucleotides line up with TRBD2. Germline lookup yields CDR1 SNHLY and CDR2 FYNNEI. The CDR3 length is 14 residues. V dropped 7 bases and J dropped 3; count of bases not matched to a gene: 5. The full variable domain, with the rest looked up from reference TRBV2 and TRBJ2-3, is EPEVTQTPSHQVTQMGQEVILRCVPISNHLYFYWYRQILGQKVEFLVSFYNNEISEKSEIFDDQFSVERPDGSNFTLKIRSTKLEDSAMYFCASNAGGPTDTQYFGPGTRLTVL.

This clonotype showed up just a few times. This chain links TRBV5-1 with TRBJ2-7; possibly TRBD1 or TRBD2 for D (6 bases each). The germline V gene has CDR1 SGHRS and CDR2 YFSETQ. CDR3 size: 15 residues. V gave up 0 bases and J gave up 3 bases, with 13 bases separating them. CDR3 sequence reads: CASSLGQEGNYEQYF. The CDR3 DNA reads TGCGCCAGCAGCTTGGGACAGGAGGGAAACTACGAGCAGTACTTC.

The chain uses TRBV11-2 and TRBJ2-5, with 14 bases aligning to TRBD2. Germline trimming cut 3 bases from V and 4 bases from J; bases unmatched to any gene: 4. Per germline, CDR1 SGHAT and CDR2 FQNNGV. CDR3 length: 16 residues. The CDR3 loop reads CASSLTSGGVLETQYF. As DNA, the CDR3 is TGTGCCAGCAGCTTGACTAGCGGGGGGGTCCTAGAGACCCAGTACTTC.

V usage is TRBV28 and J usage is TRBJ2-5; 9 positions match TRBD1. Trimming cost V 1 base and J 4 bases; bases outside gene matches: 10. This CDR3 has 17 residues. Germline V gene lookup returns CDR1 MDHEN and CDR2 SYDVKM. Written as DNA, the CDR3 is TGTGCCAGCAGTTTATCCCGCTTCGTGACAGGGGGAGAGACCCAGTACTTC. This codes for CASSLSRFVTGGETQYF.

This clonotype was found a few times. V is TRBV12-3 or TRBV12-4 and J is TRBJ1-5; the match to TRBD1 covers 8 bases. CDR3 length: 16 residues. J was trimmed by 1 base and V by 2 bases; bases with no gene match: 4. CDR3 nucleotides: TGTGCCAGCAGTTTAAGCAGGGGGCGAAGCAATCAGCCCCAGCATTTT. Translating it yields CASSLSRGRSNQPQHF.

This clonotype showed up many times. V and J are TRBV5-1 and TRBJ1-2; unclear D gene. The CDR3 length is 13 residues. Germline V gene lookup returns CDR1 SGHRS and CDR2 YFSETQ. The germline V and J ends were trimmed by 4 bases and 2 bases, with 9 bases remaining between them. CDR3 sequence (DNA): TGCGCCAGCAGCGCGGACGTCAACTATGGCTACACCTTC. Translation gives CASSADVNYGYTF. Full variable domain (rest looked up from reference TRBV5-1 and TRBJ1-2): KAGVTQTPRYLIKTRGQQVTLSCSPISGHRSVSWYQQTPGQGLQFLFEYFSETQRNKGNFPGRFSGRQFSNSRSEMNVSTLELGDSALYLCASSADVNYGYTFGSGTRLTVV.

This clonotype showed up many times. The rearrangement links TRBV12-3 or TRBV12-4 to TRBJ2-1; D call uncertain. Trimming took 1 base from V and 9 from J, leaving 7 bases between them. The CDR3 contains 12 residues. CDR3 sequence (DNA): TGTGCCAGCAGTTTAGGGACCTCTGAGCAGTTCTTC. Its translation: CASSLGTSEQFF.

This clonotype has only a few counts. V usage is TRBV5-1 and J usage is TRBJ1-1; D may be TRBD1 (5 bases). Trimming took 0 bases from V and 4 from J, leaving 10 bases between them. In germline, CDR1 is SGHRS, CDR2 YFSETQ. The length of the CDR3 is 14 residues. The DNA of the CDR3 is TGCGCCAGCAGCTTGGTGGGCCAGGGCACTGAAGCTTTCTTT. Its translation: CASSLVGQGTEAFF.

The J gene is TRBJ1-6, the V gene TRBV4-2; 10 bases fit TRBD1. The germline CDR1 and CDR2 sequences are LGHNA and YNFKEQ. The CDR3 covers 16 residues. J was trimmed by 9 bases and V by 0 bases; bases with no gene match: 5. In nucleotides, the CDR3 is TGTGCCAGCAGCCAAGAGGGACAGGGGTTGGGTTCACCCCTCCACTTT. Its translation is CASSQEGQGLGSPLHF.

This clonotype was found a few times. V and J are TRBV11-2 and TRBJ2-3; TRBD2 is a possible D gene (6 bases). CDR1 and CDR2 from the germline V gene are SGHAT and FQNNGV. V gave up 2 bases and J gave up 10 bases, with 16 bases separating them. This CDR3 is 14 amino acids long. The CDR3 DNA reads as TGTGCCAGCAGCTTAAGAGGGCGGGATTGGGCGCAGTATTTT. Amino acids: CASSLRGRDWAQYF.